This T cell receptor beta chain came from a study of OX40 agonist ivuxolimab in advanced cancers. Study-wide background: Patients were dosed with the agonistic anti-OX40 (CD134) antibody ivuxolimab. Patients were over 65% male with ages roughly 23 to 79, mean 60. Participants could have had prior anti-PD-1, anti-PD-L1 or anti-CTLA-4 therapy, and about 37% had some. Findings of the study overall: Dosing at 0.1 to 3.0 mg/kg was accompanied by clonal expansion of CD4+ and CD8+ blood T cells by week 6.

The protocol was immunoSEQ multiplex PCR, while the TCRdb copy is restricted to in-frame clones and leaves out a portion. The profile shows about 52,000 clones, approximately 92% of them singletons. Notes on this clone: The antigen is unknown.

Trimming took 0 bases from V and 3 from J, leaving 8 bases between them. This CDR3 is built from 14 residues. Germline CDR1 and CDR2: SGHRS and YFSETQ. This clonotype was sampled from an adult with an advanced solid tumor such as melanoma, head and neck, liver or kidney cancer. The chain combines TRBV5-1 with TRBJ2-3; D is possibly TRBD2 (5 bases). This material consisted of CD4+ or CD8+ T cells sorted from blood, taken in a trial of the OX40 agonist ivuxolimab. This chain's CDR3 is CASSLVRETDTQYF. CDR3 DNA: TGCGCCAGCAGCTTGGTCCGGGAAACAGATACGCAGTATTTT. Variable domain in full (rest from reference TRBV5-1 and TRBJ2-3): KAGVTQTPRYLIKTRGQQVTLSCSPISGHRSVSWYQQTPGQGLQFLFEYFSETQRNKGNFPGRFSGRQFSNSRSEMNVSTLELGDSALYLCASSLVRETDTQYFGPGTRLTVL.